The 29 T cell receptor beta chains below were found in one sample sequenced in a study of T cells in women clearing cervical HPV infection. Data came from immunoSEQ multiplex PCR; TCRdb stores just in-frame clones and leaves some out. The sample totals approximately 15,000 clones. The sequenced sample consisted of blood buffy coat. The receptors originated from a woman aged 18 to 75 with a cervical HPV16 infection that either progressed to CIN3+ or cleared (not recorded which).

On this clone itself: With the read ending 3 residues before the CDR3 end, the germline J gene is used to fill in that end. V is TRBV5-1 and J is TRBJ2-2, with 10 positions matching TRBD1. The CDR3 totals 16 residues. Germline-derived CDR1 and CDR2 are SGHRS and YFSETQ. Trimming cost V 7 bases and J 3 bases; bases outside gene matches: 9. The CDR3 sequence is CASGGDRGDYTGELFF. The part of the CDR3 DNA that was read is TGCGCCAGCGGGGGGGACAGGGGCGATTACACCGGGGAG.

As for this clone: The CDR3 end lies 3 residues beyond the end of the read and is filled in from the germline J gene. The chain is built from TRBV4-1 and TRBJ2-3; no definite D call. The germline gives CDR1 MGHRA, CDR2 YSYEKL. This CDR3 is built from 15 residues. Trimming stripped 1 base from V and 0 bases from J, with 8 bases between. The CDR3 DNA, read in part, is TGCGCCAGCAGCCAAGTGAGCTCTAGCACAGATACG. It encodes CASSQVSSSTDT. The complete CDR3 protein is CASSQVSSSTDTQYF.

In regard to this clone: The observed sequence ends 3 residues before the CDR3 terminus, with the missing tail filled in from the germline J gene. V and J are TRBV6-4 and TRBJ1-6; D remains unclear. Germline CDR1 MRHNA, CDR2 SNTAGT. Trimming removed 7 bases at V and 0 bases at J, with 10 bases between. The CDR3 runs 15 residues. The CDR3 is CASTEEGSYNSPLHF. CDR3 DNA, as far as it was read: TGTGCCAGCACCGAGGAGGGCTCCTATAATTCACCC.

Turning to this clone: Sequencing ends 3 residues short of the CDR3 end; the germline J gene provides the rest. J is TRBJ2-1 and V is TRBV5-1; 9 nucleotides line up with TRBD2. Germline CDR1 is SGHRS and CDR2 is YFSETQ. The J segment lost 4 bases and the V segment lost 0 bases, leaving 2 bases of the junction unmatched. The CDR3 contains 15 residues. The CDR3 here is CASSLVTSGYNEQFF. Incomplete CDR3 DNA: TGCGCCAGCAGCTTGGTGACTAGCGGTTACAATGAG.

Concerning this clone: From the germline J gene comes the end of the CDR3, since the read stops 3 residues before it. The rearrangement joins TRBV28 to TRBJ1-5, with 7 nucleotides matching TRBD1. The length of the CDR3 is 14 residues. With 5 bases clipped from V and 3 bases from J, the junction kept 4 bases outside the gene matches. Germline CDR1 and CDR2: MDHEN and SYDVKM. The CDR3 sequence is CASSQTGFNQPQHF. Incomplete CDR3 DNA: TGTGCCAGCAGTCAGACAGGGTTCAATCAGCCC.

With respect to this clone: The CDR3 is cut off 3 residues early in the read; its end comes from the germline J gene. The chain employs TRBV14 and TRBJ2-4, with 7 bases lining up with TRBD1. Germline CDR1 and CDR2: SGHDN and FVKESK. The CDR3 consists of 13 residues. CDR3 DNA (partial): TGTGCCAGCAGCTTCGACAGGGCAGGAAGT. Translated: CASSFDRAGS. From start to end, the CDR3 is CASSFDRAGSQYF.

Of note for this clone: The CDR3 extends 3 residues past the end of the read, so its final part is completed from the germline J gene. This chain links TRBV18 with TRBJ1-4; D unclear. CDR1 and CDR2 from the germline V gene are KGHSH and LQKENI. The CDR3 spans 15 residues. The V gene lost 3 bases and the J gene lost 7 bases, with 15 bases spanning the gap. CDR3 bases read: TGTGCCAGCTCACCTACCCAGGTTGAGGTTGAAAAA. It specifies CASSPTQVEVEK. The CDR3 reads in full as CASSPTQVEVEKLFF.

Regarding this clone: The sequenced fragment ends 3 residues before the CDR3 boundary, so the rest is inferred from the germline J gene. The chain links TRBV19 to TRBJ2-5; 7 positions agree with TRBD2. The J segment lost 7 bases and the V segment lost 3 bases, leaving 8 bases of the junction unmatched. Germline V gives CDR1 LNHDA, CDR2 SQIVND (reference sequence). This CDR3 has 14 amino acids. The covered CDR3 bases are TGTGCCAGTAGTATGGGATCGGGGGGAGGGACC. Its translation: CASSMGSGGGT. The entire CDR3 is CASSMGSGGGTQYF.

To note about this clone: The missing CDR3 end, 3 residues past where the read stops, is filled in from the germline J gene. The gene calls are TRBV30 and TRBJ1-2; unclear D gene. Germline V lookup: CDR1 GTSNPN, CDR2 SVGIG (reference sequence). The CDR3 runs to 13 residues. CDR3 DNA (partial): TGTGCCTGGAAGGTATATGGTGGCAATGAC. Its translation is CAWKVYGGND. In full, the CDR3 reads CAWKVYGGNDYTF.

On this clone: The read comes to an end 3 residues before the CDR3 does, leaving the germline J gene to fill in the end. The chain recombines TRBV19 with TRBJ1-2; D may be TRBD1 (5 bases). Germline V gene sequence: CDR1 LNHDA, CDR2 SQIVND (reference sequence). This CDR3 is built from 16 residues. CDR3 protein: CASSIRLAGGTDTYTF. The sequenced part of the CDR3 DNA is TGTGCCAGTAGTATCCGTCTAGCGGGGGGAACAGATACC.

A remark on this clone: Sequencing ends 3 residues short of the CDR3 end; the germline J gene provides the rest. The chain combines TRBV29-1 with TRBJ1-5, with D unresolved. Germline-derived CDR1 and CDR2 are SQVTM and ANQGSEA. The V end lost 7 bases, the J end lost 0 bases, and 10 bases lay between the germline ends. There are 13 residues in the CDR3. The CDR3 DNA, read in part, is TGCAGCGCACTCGAAAATAGCAATCAGCCC. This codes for CSALENSNQP. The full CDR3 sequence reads CSALENSNQPQHF.

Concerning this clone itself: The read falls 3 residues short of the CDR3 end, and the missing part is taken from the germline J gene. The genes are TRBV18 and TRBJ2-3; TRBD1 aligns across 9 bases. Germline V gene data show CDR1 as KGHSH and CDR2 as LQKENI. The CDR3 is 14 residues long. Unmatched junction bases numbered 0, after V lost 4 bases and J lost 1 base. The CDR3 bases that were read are TGTGCCAGCTCACGGACAGGGGGCACAGATACG. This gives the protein CASSRTGGTDT. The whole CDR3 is CASSRTGGTDTQYF.

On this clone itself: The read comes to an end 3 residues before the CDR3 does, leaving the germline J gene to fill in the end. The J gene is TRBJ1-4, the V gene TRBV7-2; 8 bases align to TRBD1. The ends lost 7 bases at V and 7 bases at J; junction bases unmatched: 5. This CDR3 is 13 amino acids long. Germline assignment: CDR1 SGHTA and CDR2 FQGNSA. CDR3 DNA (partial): TGTGCCAGCACCCTGGACAGGGCTGAAAAA. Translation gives CASTLDRAEK. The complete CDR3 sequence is CASTLDRAEKLFF.

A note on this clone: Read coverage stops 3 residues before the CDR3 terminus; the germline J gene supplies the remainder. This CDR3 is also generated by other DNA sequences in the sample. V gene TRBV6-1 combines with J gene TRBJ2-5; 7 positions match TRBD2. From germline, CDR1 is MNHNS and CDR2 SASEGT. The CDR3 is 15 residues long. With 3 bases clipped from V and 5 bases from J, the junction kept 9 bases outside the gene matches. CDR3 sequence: CASSEGGLEVETQYF. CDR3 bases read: TGTGCCAGCAGTGAGGGTGGACTAGAAGTCGAGACC.

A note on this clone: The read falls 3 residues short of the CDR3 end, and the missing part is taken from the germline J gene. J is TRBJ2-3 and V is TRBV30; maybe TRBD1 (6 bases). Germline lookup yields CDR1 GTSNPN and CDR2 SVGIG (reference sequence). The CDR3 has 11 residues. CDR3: CASRGQETQYF. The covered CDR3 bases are TGTGCCTCCAGGGGTCAAGAGACG.

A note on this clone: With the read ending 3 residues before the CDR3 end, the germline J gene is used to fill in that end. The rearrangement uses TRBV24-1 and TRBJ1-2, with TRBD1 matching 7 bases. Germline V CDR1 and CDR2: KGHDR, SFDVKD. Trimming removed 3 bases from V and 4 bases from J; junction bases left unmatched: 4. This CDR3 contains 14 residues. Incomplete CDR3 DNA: TGTGCCACCAGTGATGCGGGACAGACCTATGGC. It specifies CATSDAGQTYG. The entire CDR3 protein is CATSDAGQTYGYTF.

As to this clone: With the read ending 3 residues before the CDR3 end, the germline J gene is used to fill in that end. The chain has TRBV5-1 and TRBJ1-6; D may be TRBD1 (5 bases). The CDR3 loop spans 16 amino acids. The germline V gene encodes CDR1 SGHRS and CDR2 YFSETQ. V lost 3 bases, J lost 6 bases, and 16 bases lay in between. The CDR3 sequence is CASSWGQQAPNSPLHF. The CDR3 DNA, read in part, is TGCGCCAGCAGCTGGGGCCAACAGGCGCCTAATTCACCC.

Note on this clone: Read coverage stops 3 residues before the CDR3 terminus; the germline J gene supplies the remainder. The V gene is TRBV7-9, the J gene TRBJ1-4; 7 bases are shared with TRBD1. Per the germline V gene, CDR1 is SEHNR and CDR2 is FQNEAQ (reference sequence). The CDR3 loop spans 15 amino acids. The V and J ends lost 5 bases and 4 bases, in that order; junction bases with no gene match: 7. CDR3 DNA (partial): TGTGCCAGCAGCCCGAGGGACAGCTTTAATGAAAAA. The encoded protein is CASSPRDSFNEK. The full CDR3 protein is CASSPRDSFNEKLFF.

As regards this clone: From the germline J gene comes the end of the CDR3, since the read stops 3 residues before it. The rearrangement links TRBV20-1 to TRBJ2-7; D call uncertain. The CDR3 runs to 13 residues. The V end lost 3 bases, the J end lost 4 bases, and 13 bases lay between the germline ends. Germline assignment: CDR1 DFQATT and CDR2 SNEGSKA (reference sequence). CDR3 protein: CSASVGPPYEQYF. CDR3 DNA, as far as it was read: TGCAGTGCTAGCGTTGGCCCGCCTTACGAG.

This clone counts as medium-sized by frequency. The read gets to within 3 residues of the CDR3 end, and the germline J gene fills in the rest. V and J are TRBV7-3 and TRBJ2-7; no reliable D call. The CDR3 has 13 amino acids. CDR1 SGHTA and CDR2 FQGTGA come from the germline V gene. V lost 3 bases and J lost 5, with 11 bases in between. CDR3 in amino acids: CASSLAVPHEQYF. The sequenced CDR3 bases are TGTGCCAGCAGCTTGGCGGTTCCCCACGAG.

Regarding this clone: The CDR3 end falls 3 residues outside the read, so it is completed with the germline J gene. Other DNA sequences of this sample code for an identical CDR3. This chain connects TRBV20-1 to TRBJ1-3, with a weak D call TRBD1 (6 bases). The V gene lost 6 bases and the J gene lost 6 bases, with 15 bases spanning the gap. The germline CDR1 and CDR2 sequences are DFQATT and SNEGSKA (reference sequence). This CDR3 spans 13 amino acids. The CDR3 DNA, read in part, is TGCAGTGCCGTACAGGGTGTAGAAAACACC. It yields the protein CSAVQGVENT. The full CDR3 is CSAVQGVENTIYF.

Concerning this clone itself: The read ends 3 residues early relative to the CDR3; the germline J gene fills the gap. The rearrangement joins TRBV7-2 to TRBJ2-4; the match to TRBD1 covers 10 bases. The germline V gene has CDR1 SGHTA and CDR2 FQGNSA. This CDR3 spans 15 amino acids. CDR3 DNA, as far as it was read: TGTGCCAGAGAAAGACAGGGGGCGCTGGGGTATGGT. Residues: CARERQGALGYG. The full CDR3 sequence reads CARERQGALGYGQYF.

This CDR3 is CASSMTGDYGQYF. The CDR3 DNA, read in part, is TGTGCCAGCAGTATGACAGGCGACTATGGT. This sequence joins TRBV2 and TRBJ2-4; TRBD1 is a possible D gene (6 bases). The read is 3 residues too short to cover the CDR3 end, so that end is filled in from the germline J gene. The CDR3 has 13 amino acids. CDR1 is SNHLY, CDR2 FYNNEI, per germline.

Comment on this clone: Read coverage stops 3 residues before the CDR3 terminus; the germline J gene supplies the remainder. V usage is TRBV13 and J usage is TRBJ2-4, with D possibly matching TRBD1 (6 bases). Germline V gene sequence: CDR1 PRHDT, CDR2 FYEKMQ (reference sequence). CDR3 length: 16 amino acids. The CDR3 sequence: CASSNIGTSPIYGQYF. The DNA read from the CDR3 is TGTGCCAGCAGCAATATTGGGACATCCCCAATCTATGGT.

Partial CDR3 DNA: TGTGCCAGCAGTCTCCCGGGGAGAGGAACTGAA. Amino acid sequence: CASSLPGRGTE. The entire CDR3 reads CASSLPGRGTEAFF. The chain joins TRBV5-4 to TRBJ1-1; D gene unclear. Sequencing ends 3 residues short of the CDR3 end; the germline J gene provides the rest. The CDR3 length is 14 residues. Trimming removed 5 bases from V and 5 bases from J, with 16 bases in between. Germline V gives CDR1 SGHNT, CDR2 YYREEE (reference sequence).

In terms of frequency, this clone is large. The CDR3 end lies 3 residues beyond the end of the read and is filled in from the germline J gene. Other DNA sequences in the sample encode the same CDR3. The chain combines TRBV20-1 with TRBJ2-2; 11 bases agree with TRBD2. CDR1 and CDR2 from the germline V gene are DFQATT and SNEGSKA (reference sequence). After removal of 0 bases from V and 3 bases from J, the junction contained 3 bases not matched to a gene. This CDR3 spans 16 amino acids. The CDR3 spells CSARDSGGADTGELFF. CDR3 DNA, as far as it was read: TGCAGTGCTAGAGATAGCGGGGGGGCCGACACCGGGGAG.

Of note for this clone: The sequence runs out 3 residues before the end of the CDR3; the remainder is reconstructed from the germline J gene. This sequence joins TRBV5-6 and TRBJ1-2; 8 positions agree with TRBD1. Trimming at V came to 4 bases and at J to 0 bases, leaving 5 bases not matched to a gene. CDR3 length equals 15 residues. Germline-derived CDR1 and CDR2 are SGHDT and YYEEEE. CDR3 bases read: TGTGCCAGCAGCCCCTGGACAGGGACTAACTATGGC. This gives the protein CASSPWTGTNYG. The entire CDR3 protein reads CASSPWTGTNYGYTF. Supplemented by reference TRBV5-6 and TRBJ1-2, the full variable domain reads DAGVTQSPTHLIKTRGQQVTLRCSPKSGHDTVSWYQQALGQGPQFIFQYYEEEERQRGNFPDRFSGHQFPNYSSELNVNALLLGDSALYLCASSPWTGTNYGYTFGSGTRLTVV.

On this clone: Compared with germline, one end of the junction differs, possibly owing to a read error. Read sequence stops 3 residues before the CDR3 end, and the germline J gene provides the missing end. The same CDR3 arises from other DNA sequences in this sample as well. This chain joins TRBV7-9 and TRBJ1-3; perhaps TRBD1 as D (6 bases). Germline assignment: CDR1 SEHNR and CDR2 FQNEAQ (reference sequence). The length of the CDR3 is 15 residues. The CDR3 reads CASSGTRGGENTIYF. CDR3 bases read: TGTGCCAGCAGCGGCACTAGGGGGGGTGAAAACACG.

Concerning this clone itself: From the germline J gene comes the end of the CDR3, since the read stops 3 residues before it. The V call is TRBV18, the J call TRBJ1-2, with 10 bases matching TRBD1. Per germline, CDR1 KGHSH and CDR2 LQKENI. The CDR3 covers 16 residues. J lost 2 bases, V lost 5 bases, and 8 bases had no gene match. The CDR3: CASSSPGQGFNYGYTF. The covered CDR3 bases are TGTGCCAGCTCATCGCCGGGACAGGGGTTCAACTATGGC.